This T cell receptor (beta chain) was sequenced in a study of molecular identifiers for immune sequencing clone quantification. TCRdb re-called the PCR reads through MiXCR, storing one row per CDR3 protein. This table has some 70,000 distinct CDR3 sequences, 18% appearing once. Using a CD8+CD4-CCR7+CD45RA+ phenotype, naive CD8 T cells were sorted. Concerning this clonotype itself: Its antigen is still unknown.

Study results and limitations: A shared barcode on identical TCR molecules could lead to underestimated sizes for highly expanded clones.

J was trimmed by 9 bases and V by 3 bases; bases with no gene match: 20. Germline loops: CDR1 SGHDN, CDR2 FVKESK. The CDR3 consists of 17 residues. The TCR sequence derives from a human donor in good health. Some libraries in this study had Jurkat cell RNA spiked in. Sequencing was carried out using naive CD8+ T cells from blood, with Jurkat cell RNA spiked in. Subset specified: FACS-sorted CD8+CD4-CCR7+CD45RA+ naive T cells. The J gene is TRBJ2-7, the V gene TRBV14; 7 nucleotides align to TRBD1. CDR3 region: CASSHQGPAQGYNGQYF. CDR3 bases: TGTGCCAGCAGCCACCAGGGCCCGGCACAGGGGTACAACGGGCAGTACTTC.